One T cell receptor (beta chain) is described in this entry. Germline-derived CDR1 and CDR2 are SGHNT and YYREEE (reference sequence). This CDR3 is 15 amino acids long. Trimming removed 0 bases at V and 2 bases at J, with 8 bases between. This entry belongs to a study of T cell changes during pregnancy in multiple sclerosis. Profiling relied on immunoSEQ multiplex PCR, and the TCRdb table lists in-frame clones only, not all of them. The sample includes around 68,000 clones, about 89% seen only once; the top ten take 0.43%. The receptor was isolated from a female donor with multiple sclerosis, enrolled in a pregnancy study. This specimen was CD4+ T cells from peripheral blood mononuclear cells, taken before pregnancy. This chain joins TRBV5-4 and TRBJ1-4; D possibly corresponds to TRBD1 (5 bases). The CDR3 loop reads CASSLASGTNEKLFF. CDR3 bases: TGTGCCAGCAGCTTGGCGTCAGGGACTAATGAAAAACTGTTTTTT.